The 26 T cell receptor beta chains listed next were all sequenced from one sample in a study of spatial heterogeneity in lung cancer. General study results and limits: Tumor mutation count correlated with how many alpha and beta TCRs expanded intratumorally.

TCRdb ran MiXCR on the 5' RACE reads and lists one entry per CDR3 protein. The profile shows under 5,000 distinct CDR3 sequences, 8.5% to 9.5% of them singletons. The antigens of these receptors remain unknown. The sample's time point: sample taken at primary tumor resection. The sequencing here drew on lung tumor tissue, taken at surgery. These TCRs come from a male donor with early-stage non-small cell lung cancer.

By frequency in the sample, this clonotype is large. The genes are TRBV7-9 and TRBJ2-1, with D possibly TRBD2 on 7 matching bases. The CDR3 spans 19 residues. V was shortened by 5 bases and J by 5 bases, with 28 bases between the two germline ends. Germline loops: CDR1 SEHNR, CDR2 FQNEAQ (reference sequence). Here the CDR3 DNA reads TGTGCCAGCAGCCCAGGGGATTTGGGGCGGGAGAGGTCACACAATGAGCAGTTCTTC. The encoded protein is CASSPGDLGRERSHNEQFF.

Regarding this clonotype: A much larger clone differs by one base, so this may be a read error. V is TRBV24-1 and J is TRBJ2-3; D unresolved. Trimming removed 3 bases from V and 2 bases from J, with 5 bases in between. The germline V gene has CDR1 KGHDR and CDR2 SFDVKD. This CDR3 is built from 13 residues. Written as DNA, the CDR3 is TGTGCCACCAGTGATATCACCACAGATACGCAGTATTTT. It translates to CATSDITTDTQYF.

In this sample, this clonotype is medium-sized. V gene TRBV20-1 combines with J gene TRBJ2-1; the D call may be TRBD1 or TRBD2 (6 bases each). Per the germline V gene, CDR1 is DFQATT and CDR2 is SNEGSKA (reference sequence). The V and J ends lost 3 bases and 0 bases respectively, with 12 bases between them. This CDR3 region has 15 residues. In DNA form, the CDR3 reads TGCAGTGCTAGTAAAGGGGGGAGCTCCTACAATGAGCAGTTCTTC. This codes for CSASKGGSSYNEQFF.

The table lists this clonotype with a few counts. The rearrangement links TRBV6-2 or TRBV6-3 to TRBJ2-1; D is ambiguous. The CDR3 contains 16 residues. V lost 2 bases to trimming and J lost 4 bases, with 15 bases between them. The germline CDR1 and CDR2 sequences are MNHEY and SVGEGT. The CDR3 nucleotides are TGTGCCAGCAGTTACGTGGCGGAGCCCCCATACAATGAGCAGTTCTTC. Translating gives CASSYVAEPPYNEQFF.

By sample share, this clonotype is medium-sized (0.01 to 0.1%). The chain uses TRBV4-2 and TRBJ1-6; 7 positions match TRBD1. Germline V gives CDR1 LGHNA, CDR2 YNFKEQ. V dropped 1 base and J dropped 11; count of bases not matched to a gene: 14. The CDR3 spans 17 residues. CDR3 sequence (DNA): TGTGCCAGCAGCCAAGTTCGGACAGCAGGGGGTGTCCCACCCCTCCACTTT. It codes for CASSQVRTAGGVPPLHF.

In this sample, this clonotype is medium-sized. J is TRBJ2-2 and V is TRBV7-3, with 8 bases that match TRBD1. Germline V gene data show CDR1 as SGHTA and CDR2 as FQGTGA. Germline trimming cut 2 bases from V and 4 bases from J; bases unmatched to any gene: 3. CDR3 size: 15 residues. CDR3 region: CASSLGQGITGELFF. The CDR3 DNA reads TGTGCCAGCAGCTTAGGACAGGGAATCACCGGGGAGCTGTTTTTT.

The sample holds a few counts of this clonotype. J is TRBJ1-1 and V is TRBV6-6; D is ambiguous. V was clipped by 7 bases and J by 7 bases, with 10 bases between them. CDR1 and CDR2 from the germline V gene are MNHNY and SVGAGI (reference sequence). The CDR3 length is 11 residues. CDR3 region: CASTEVNEAFF. The CDR3 DNA reads as TGTGCCAGCACTGAGGTGAATGAAGCTTTCTTT.

This chain links TRBV28 with TRBJ2-7, with D uncertain. The CDR3 is made up of 13 amino acids. Germline CDR1 MDHEN, CDR2 SYDVKM. Trimming shortened V by 3 bases and J by 3 bases, and 9 bases separated the two germline ends. The CDR3 nucleotides read TGTGCCAGCAGTTTTGTCAGCAGCTACGAGCAGTACTTC. This sequence encodes CASSFVSSYEQYF.

Sample share makes this clonotype medium-sized (0.01 to 0.1%). The V and J genes are TRBV25-1 and TRBJ1-2; 9 nucleotides match TRBD1. Losses at the gene ends were 4 bases for V and 2 bases for J; bases not matched to a gene: 5. This CDR3 comprises 15 residues. Germline CDR1 and CDR2: MGHDK and SYGVNS. This chain's CDR3 is CASSAVGQGNYGYTF. The CDR3 DNA follows: TGTGCCAGCAGTGCGGTTGGACAGGGGAACTATGGCTACACCTTC.

This clonotype is medium-sized within its sample. V gene TRBV19 combines with J gene TRBJ1-5; D gene ambiguous. The V gene lost 3 bases and the J gene lost 2 bases, with 17 bases spanning the gap. This CDR3 contains 17 residues. The V gene's germline CDR1 is LNHDA and CDR2 SQIVND (reference sequence). The CDR3 nucleotides read TGTGCCAGTAGTATTTTGGCATCCCTATGGGGCAATCAGCCCCAGCATTTT. As protein: CASSILASLWGNQPQHF.

The sample holds many counts of this clonotype. The chain joins TRBV20-1 to TRBJ1-6; TRBD1 matches 9 bases. The V gene end was trimmed by 5 bases and the J gene end by 7 bases; junction bases not matched to a gene: 6. The length of the CDR3 is 14 residues. CDR1 and CDR2 (germline): DFQATT, SNEGSKA (reference sequence). The CDR3 reads CSARQGDWNSPLHF. The DNA of the CDR3 is TGCAGTGCTCGACAGGGGGATTGGAATTCACCCCTCCACTTT.

By share, this clonotype ranks as medium-sized. The V call is TRBV20-1, the J call TRBJ2-7, with D uncertain. Trimming pared 1 base from V and 3 bases from J, leaving 7 bases between. Germline V CDR1 and CDR2: DFQATT, SNEGSKA (reference sequence). The CDR3 consists of 12 residues. CDR3 nucleotides: TGCAGTGCTAGAGTTAAAAACTACGAGCAGTACTTC. It codes for CSARVKNYEQYF.

The gene calls are TRBV7-9 and TRBJ2-1; 10 nucleotides match TRBD2. Looked up from germline, CDR1 is SEHNR and CDR2 is FQNEAQ (reference sequence). The length of the CDR3 is 14 residues. The trim removed 8 bases at V and 6 bases at J, leaving 7 bases unmatched. CDR3: CASAAASGGNEQFF. Written as DNA, the CDR3 is TGTGCCAGCGCCGCGGCTAGCGGGGGCAATGAGCAGTTCTTC.

This clonotype came up a few times. The rearrangement joins TRBV20-1 to TRBJ2-7; 8 bases map to TRBD2. The trim removed 0 bases at V and 3 bases at J, leaving 19 bases unmatched. The CDR3 contains 19 residues. Germline V CDR1 and CDR2: DFQATT, SNEGSKA (reference sequence). The CDR3 spells CSARDYGLPGLVTLYEQYF. The CDR3 DNA reads as TGCAGTGCTAGAGATTATGGACTGCCGGGACTAGTGACACTCTACGAGCAGTACTTC.

At least ten counts were recorded for this clonotype. The gene calls are TRBV24-1 and TRBJ2-3; D unclear. V was clipped by 1 base and J by 7 bases, with 2 bases between them. The CDR3 runs 11 residues. Germline values: CDR1 KGHDR, CDR2 SFDVKD. CDR3 nucleotide sequence: TGTGCCACCAGTGATTTCTATACGCAGTATTTT. Its protein is CATSDFYTQYF.

In this sample, this clonotype is medium-sized. The chain couples TRBV29-1 to TRBJ1-2, with a possible D match to TRBD1 (5 bases). V gave up 4 bases and J gave up 2 bases, with 5 bases separating them. The CDR3 spans 11 residues. CDR1 is SQVTM and CDR2 is ANQGSEA in the germline V gene. In nucleotides, the CDR3 is TGCAGCGTTGCAGGGAACTATGGCTACACCTTC. The encoded protein is CSVAGNYGYTF.

This clonotype was picked up a small number of times. V gene TRBV29-1 combines with J gene TRBJ2-5; 8 bases fit TRBD2. Germline CDR1 SQVTM, CDR2 ANQGSEA. Losses at the gene ends were 4 bases for V and 7 bases for J; bases not matched to a gene: 11. The CDR3 consists of 14 residues. The CDR3: CSVVPSGGRGTQYF. In DNA form, the CDR3 reads TGCAGCGTTGTTCCCAGCGGGGGACGGGGGACCCAGTACTTC.

In its sample, this clonotype is medium-sized. The chain carries TRBV7-2 and TRBJ2-2, with 9 bases lining up with TRBD1. In germline, CDR1 is SGHTA, CDR2 FQGNSA. CDR3 length: 15 amino acids. Unmatched junction bases numbered 7, after V lost 3 bases and J lost 8 bases. Here the CDR3 DNA reads TGTGCCAGCAGCTTCCTAGGACAGGGGCTAGGGGAGCTGTTTTTT. Amino acid sequence: CASSFLGQGLGELFF.

Ten or more counts support this clonotype. V and J are TRBV7-2 and TRBJ2-3, with TRBD2 identical over 8 bases. After removal of 1 base from V and 5 bases from J, the junction contained 8 bases not matched to a gene. Germline CDR1 and CDR2: SGHTA and FQGNSA. The CDR3 is made up of 16 amino acids. The CDR3 DNA reads TGTGCCAGCAGCTTAGAACCAGCGGGGGCAGGAGATACGCAGTATTTT. This gives the protein CASSLEPAGAGDTQYF.

Sample share makes this clonotype medium-sized. This chain links TRBV2 with TRBJ2-6, with no clear D. The V gene lost 5 bases and the J gene lost 2 bases, with 4 bases spanning the gap. The CDR3 runs to 13 residues. CDR1 and CDR2 (germline): SNHLY, FYNNEI. CDR3 coding DNA: TGTGCCAGCAGTCCTCCTGGGGCCAACGTCCTGACTTTC. Its translation is CASSPPGANVLTF.

This clonotype is classed as medium-sized. The chain combines TRBV11-2 with TRBJ2-5, with a weak D call TRBD2 (5 bases). CDR1 is SGHAT and CDR2 is FQNNGV in the germline V gene. V lost 3 bases, J lost 1 base, and 9 bases lay in between. The CDR3 consists of 14 residues. The CDR3 nucleotides are TGTGCCAGCAGCTTTAGAGGGCGCCAAGAGACCCAGTACTTC. Residues: CASSFRGRQETQYF.

V and J are TRBV20-1 and TRBJ1-2, with 9 positions matching TRBD1. The CDR3 extends over 13 amino acids. The germline gives CDR1 DFQATT, CDR2 SNEGSKA (reference sequence). V dropped 0 bases and J dropped 7; count of bases not matched to a gene: 3. In nucleotides, the CDR3 is TGCAGTGCTAGAGAGGGACAGGGAAGTGGCTACACCTTC. It is translated as CSAREGQGSGYTF.

In its sample, this clonotype ranks as medium-sized (0.01 to 0.1%). The genes are TRBV7-2 and TRBJ1-1; TRBD1 is a possible D gene (5 bases). Germline V gene data show CDR1 as SGHTA and CDR2 as FQGNSA. V gave up 1 base and J gave up 5 bases, with 14 bases separating them. The CDR3 has 15 residues. As DNA, the CDR3 is TGTGCCAGCAGCTTAGGCACAGGAGGCATTACTGAAGCTTTCTTT. Protein sequence: CASSLGTGGITEAFF. Supplemented by reference TRBV7-2 and TRBJ1-1, the full variable domain reads GAGVSQSPSNKVTEKGKDVELRCDPISGHTALYWYRQSLGQGLEFLIYFQGNSAPDKSGLPSDRFSAERTGGSVSTLTIQRTQQEDSAVYLCASSLGTGGITEAFFGQGTRLTVV.

This clonotype has just a few counts. This rearrangement joins TRBV28 to TRBJ1-5; the D is unclear. In germline, CDR1 is MDHEN, CDR2 SYDVKM. Trimming left V 6 bases short and J 0 bases short, with 15 bases between. The CDR3 length is 16 residues. The DNA for the CDR3 is TGTGCCAGCAGCCCTGCCGGGAGGGATAGCAATCAGCCCCAGCATTTT. Translation gives CASSPAGRDSNQPQHF. The full variable domain, its missing parts supplied by reference TRBV28 and TRBJ1-5, is DVKVTQSSRYLVKRTGEKVFLECVQDMDHENMFWYRQDPGLGLRLIYFSYDVKMKEKGDIPEGYSVSREKKERFSLILESASTNQTSMYLCASSPAGRDSNQPQHFGDGTRLSIL.

The DNA for the CDR3 is TGTGCCAGCTCTACCCGGGTAGCGGGACCCACAGATACGCAGTATTTT. Protein sequence: CASSTRVAGPTDTQYF. The V call is TRBV21-1, the J call TRBJ2-3; the D call in the table, TRBD2, was not verified against the DNA. TRBV21-1 is a documented pseudogene. CDR3 length equals 16 residues.

Relative to its sample, this clonotype is medium-sized. V usage is TRBV4-2 and J usage is TRBJ1-1, with 10 bases that match TRBD1. In germline, CDR1 is LGHNA, CDR2 YNFKEQ. Trimming cost V 4 bases and J 10 bases; bases outside gene matches: 18. The CDR3 runs to 17 residues. The CDR3 loop reads CASSPGTGEVFLGGAFF. The CDR3 bases are TGTGCCAGCAGCCCAGGGACAGGGGAAGTTTTTTTGGGCGGAGCTTTCTTT.